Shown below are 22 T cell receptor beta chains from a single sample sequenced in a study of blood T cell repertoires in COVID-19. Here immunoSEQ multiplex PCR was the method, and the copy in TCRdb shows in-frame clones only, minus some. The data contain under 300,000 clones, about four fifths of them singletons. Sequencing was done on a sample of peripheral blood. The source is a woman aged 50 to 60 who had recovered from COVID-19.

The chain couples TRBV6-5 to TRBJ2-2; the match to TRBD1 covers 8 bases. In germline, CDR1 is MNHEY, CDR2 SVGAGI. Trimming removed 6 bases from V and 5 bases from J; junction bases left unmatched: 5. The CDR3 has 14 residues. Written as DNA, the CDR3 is TGTGCCAGCAGAATGGACAGGGCTACCGGGGAGCTGTTTTTT. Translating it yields CASRMDRATGELFF.

The CDR3 here is CASSLSLANYGYTF. The CDR3 DNA is TGTGCCAGCAGCCTATCGCTGGCTAACTATGGCTACACCTTC. V is TRBV5-6 and J is TRBJ1-2; D gene uncertain. V dropped 4 bases and J dropped 0 bases, with 10 bases sitting between them. The CDR3 contains 14 residues. CDR1 SGHDT and CDR2 YYEEEE come from the germline V gene. The entire variable domain, with the rest obtained from reference TRBV5-6 and TRBJ1-2, is as follows: DAGVTQSPTHLIKTRGQQVTLRCSPKSGHDTVSWYQQALGQGPQFIFQYYEEEERQRGNFPDRFSGHQFPNYSSELNVNALLLGDSALYLCASSLSLANYGYTFGSGTRLTVV.

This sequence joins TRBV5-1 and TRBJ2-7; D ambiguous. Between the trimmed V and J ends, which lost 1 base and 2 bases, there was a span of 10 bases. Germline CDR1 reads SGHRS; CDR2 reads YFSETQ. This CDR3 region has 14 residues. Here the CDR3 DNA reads TGCGCCAGCAGCTTGTCCCCAGGTCCCTACGAGCAGTACTTC. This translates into CASSLSPGPYEQYF. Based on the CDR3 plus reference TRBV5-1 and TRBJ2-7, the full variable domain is KAGVTQTPRYLIKTRGQQVTLSCSPISGHRSVSWYQQTPGQGLQFLFEYFSETQRNKGNFPGRFSGRQFSNSRSEMNVSTLELGDSALYLCASSLSPGPYEQYFGPGTRLTVT.

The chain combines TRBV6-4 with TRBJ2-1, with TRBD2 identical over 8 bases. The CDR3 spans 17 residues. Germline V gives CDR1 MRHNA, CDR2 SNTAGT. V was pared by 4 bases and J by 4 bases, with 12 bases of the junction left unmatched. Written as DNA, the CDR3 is TGTGCCAGCAGTGGCATGGGGCCGGGACTAGGGTACAATGAGCAGTTCTTC. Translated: CASSGMGPGLGYNEQFF.

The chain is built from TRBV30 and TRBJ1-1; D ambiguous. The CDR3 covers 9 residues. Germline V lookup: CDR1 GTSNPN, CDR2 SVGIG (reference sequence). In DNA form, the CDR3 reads TGTGCGTCGGGTACTGAAGCTTTCTTT. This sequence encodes CASGTEAFF. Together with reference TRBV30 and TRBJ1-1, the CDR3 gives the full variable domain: SQTIHQWPATLVQPVGSPLSLECTVEGTSNPNLYWYRQAAGRGLQLLFYSVGIGQISSEVPQNLSASRPQDRQFILSSKKLLLSDSGFYLCASGTEAFFGQGTRLTVV.

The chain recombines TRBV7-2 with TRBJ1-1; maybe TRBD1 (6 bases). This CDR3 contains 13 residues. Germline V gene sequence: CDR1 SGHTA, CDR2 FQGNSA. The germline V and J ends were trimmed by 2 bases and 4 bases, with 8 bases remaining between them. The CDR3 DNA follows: TGTGCCAGCAGCTTAACAGGGATCACTGAAGCTTTCTTT. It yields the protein CASSLTGITEAFF.

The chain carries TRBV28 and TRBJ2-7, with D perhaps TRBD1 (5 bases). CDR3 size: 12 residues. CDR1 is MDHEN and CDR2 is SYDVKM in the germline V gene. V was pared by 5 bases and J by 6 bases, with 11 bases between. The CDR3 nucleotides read TGTGCCAGCAGTACTTCAGGGCGCGAGCAGTACTTC. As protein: CASSTSGREQYF.

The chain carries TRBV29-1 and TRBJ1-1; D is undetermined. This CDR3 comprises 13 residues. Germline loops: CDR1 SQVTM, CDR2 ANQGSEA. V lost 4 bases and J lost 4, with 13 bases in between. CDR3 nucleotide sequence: TGCAGCGTTGTTTCGTCATGGGCCACTGAAGCTTTCTTT. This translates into CSVVSSWATEAFF.

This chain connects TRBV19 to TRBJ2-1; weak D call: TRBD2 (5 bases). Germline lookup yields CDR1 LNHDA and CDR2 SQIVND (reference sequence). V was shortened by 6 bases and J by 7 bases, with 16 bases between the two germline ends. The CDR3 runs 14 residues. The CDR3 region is CASSILGDRNEQFF. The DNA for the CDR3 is TGTGCCAGTAGCATTCTCGGGGATAGGAATGAGCAGTTCTTC.

DNA for the CDR3: TGTGCCACCAGCAGAGAGGACAGGGGCAGGGACTATGGCTACACCTTC. Encoded protein: CATSREDRGRDYGYTF. The chain is built from TRBV15 and TRBJ1-2; 9 nucleotides align to TRBD1. CDR3 length: 16 amino acids. With V trimmed by 0 bases and J by 3 bases, 5 bases remained unmatched. In germline, CDR1 is LNHNV, CDR2 YYDKDF (reference sequence).

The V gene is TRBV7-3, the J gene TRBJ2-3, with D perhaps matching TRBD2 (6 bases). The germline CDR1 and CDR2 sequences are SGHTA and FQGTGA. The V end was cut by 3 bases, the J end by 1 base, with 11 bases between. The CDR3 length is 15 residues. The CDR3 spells CASSLIGGGTDTQYF. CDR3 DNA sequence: TGTGCCAGCAGCTTGATTGGCGGGGGCACAGATACGCAGTATTTT.

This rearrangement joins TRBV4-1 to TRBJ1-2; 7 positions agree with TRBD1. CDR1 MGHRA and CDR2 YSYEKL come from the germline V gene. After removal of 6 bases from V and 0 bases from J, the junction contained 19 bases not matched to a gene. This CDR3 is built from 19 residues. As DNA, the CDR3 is TGCGCCAGCAGTGGTTTGAAGGATGGTCAAGGGGGCCCTAACTATGGCTACACCTTC. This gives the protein CASSGLKDGQGGPNYGYTF.

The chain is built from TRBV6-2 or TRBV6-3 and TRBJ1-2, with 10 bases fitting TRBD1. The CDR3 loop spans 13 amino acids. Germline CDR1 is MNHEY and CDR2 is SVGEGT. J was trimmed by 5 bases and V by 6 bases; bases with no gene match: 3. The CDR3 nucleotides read TGTGCCAGCAGCTGGGACAGGGGTTATGGCTACACCTTC. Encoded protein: CASSWDRGYGYTF.

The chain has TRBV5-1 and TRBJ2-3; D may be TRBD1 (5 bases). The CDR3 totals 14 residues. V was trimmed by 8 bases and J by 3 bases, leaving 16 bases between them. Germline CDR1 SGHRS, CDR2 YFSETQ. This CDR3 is CASQTELGTDTQYF. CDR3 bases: TGCGCCAGTCAGACAGAATTAGGGACAGATACGCAGTATTTT.

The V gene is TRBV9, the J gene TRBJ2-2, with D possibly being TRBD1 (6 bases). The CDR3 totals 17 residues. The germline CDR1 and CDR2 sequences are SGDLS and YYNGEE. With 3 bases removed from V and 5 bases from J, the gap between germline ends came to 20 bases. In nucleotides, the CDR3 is TGTGCCAGCAGCGCCCACCGGGACACCCTAGGGACCGGGGAGCTGTTTTTT. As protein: CASSAHRDTLGTGELFF.

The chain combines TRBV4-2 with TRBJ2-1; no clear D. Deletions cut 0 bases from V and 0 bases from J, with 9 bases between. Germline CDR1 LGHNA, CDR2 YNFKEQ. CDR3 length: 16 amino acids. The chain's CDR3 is CASSQDFPLSYNEQFF. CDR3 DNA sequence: TGTGCCAGCAGCCAAGACTTTCCCCTCTCCTACAATGAGCAGTTCTTC.

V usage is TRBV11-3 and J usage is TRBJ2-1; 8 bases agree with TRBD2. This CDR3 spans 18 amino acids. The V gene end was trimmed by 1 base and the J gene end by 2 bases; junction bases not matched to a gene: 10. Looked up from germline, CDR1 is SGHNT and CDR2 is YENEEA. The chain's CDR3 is CASSLGSRSGRPYNEQFF. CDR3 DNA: TGTGCCAGCAGCTTAGGATCCCGAAGCGGGAGACCCTACAATGAGCAGTTCTTC.

CDR3 loop: CASRRTRNSPLHF. CDR3 nucleotide sequence: TGTGCCAGCAGACGGACAAGAAATTCACCCCTCCACTTT. The chain couples TRBV3-1 (or the pseudogene TRBV3-2) to TRBJ1-6, with D tentatively TRBD1 (5 bases). Trimming left V 6 bases short and J 7 bases short, with 10 bases between. Germline CDR1 reads LGHDT; CDR2 reads YNNKEL (reference sequence). This CDR3 region has 13 residues.

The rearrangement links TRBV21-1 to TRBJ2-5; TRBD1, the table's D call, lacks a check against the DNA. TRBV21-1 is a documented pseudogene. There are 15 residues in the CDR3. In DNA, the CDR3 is TGTGCCAGCAGCAAAAGAAATACACCCCAAGAGACCCAGTACTTC. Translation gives CASSKRNTPQETQYF.

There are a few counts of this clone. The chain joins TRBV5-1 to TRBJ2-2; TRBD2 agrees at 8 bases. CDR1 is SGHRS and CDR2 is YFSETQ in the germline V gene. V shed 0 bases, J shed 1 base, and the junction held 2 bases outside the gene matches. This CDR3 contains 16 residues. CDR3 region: CASSLGLAGNTGELFF. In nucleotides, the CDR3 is TGCGCCAGCAGCTTGGGGCTAGCGGGGAACACCGGGGAGCTGTTTTTT.

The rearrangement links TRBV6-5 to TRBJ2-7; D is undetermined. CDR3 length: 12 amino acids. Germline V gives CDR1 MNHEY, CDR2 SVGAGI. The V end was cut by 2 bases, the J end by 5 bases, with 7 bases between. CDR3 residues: CASSYNSNEQYF. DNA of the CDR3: TGTGCCAGCAGTTACAATTCAAACGAGCAGTACTTC.

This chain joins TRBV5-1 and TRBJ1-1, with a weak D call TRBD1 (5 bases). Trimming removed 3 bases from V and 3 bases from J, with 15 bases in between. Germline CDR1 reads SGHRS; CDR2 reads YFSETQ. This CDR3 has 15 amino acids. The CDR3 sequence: CASSWQGGSDTEAFF. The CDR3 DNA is TGCGCCAGCAGCTGGCAGGGAGGTAGTGACACTGAAGCTTTCTTT. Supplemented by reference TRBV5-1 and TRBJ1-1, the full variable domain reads KAGVTQTPRYLIKTRGQQVTLSCSPISGHRSVSWYQQTPGQGLQFLFEYFSETQRNKGNFPGRFSGRQFSNSRSEMNVSTLELGDSALYLCASSWQGGSDTEAFFGQGTRLTVV.